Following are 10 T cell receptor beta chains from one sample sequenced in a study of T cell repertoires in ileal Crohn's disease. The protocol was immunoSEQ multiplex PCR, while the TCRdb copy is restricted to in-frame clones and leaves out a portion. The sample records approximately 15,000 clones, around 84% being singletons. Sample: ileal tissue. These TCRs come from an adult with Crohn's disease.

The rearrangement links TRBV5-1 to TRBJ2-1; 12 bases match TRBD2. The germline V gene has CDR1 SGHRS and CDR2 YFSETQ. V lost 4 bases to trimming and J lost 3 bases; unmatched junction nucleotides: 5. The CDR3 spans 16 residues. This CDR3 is CASSTPSGGDYNEQFF. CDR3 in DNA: TGCGCCAGCAGCACACCTAGCGGGGGGGACTACAATGAGCAGTTCTTC.

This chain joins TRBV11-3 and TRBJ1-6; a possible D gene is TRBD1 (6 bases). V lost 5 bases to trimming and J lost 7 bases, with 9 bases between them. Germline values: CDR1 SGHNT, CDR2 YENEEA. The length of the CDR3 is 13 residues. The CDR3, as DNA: TGTGCCAGCAGCCAGGGGAGAAATTCACCCCTCCACTTT. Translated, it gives CASSQGRNSPLHF.

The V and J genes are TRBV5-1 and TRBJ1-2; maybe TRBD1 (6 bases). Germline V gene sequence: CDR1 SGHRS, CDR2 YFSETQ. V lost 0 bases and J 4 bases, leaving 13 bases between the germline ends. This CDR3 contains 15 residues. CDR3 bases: TGCGCCAGCAGCTTGGCCAGGGGCGAAATCTATGGCTACACCTTC. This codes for CASSLARGEIYGYTF.

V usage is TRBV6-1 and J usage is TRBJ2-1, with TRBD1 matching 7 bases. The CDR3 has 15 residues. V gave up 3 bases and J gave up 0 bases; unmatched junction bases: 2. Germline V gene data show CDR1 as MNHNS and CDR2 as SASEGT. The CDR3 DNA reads TGTGCCAGCAGTGAGGGACAGAGCTCCTACAATGAGCAGTTCTTC. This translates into CASSEGQSSYNEQFF.

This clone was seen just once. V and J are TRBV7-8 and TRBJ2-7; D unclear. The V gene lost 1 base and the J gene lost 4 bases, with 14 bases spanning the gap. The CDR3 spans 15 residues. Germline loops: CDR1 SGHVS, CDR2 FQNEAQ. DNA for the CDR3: TGTGCCAGCAGCTTAGAGTTTGGGCAGGCTTACGAGCAGTACTTC. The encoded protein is CASSLEFGQAYEQYF. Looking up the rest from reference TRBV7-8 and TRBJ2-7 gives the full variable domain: GAGVSQSPRYKVAKRGQDVALRCDPISGHVSLFWYQQALGQGPEFLTYFQNEAQLDKSGLPSDRFFAERPEGSVSTLKIQRTQQEDSAVYLCASSLEFGQAYEQYFGPGTRLTVT.

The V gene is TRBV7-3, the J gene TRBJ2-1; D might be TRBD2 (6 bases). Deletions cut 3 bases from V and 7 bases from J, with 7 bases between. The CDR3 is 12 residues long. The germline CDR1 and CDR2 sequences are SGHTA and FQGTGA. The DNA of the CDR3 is TGTGCCAGCAGCTTTGGGAGGAATGAGCAGTTCTTC. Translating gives CASSFGRNEQFF. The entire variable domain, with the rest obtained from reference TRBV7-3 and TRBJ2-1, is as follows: GAGVSQTPSNKVTEKGKYVELRCDPISGHTALYWYRQSLGQGPEFLIYFQGTGAADDSGLPNDRFFAVRPEGSVSTLKIQRTERGDSAVYLCASSFGRNEQFFGPGTRLTVL.

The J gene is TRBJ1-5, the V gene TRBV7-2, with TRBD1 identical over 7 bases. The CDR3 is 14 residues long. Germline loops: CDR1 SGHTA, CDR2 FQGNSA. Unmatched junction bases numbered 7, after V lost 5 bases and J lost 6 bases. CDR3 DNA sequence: TGTGCCAGCAGCCCGAGACAGGGTAGTCAGCCCCAGCATTTT. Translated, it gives CASSPRQGSQPQHF. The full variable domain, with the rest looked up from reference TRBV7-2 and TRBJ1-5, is GAGVSQSPSNKVTEKGKDVELRCDPISGHTALYWYRQSLGQGLEFLIYFQGNSAPDKSGLPSDRFSAERTGGSVSTLTIQRTQQEDSAVYLCASSPRQGSQPQHFGDGTRLSIL.

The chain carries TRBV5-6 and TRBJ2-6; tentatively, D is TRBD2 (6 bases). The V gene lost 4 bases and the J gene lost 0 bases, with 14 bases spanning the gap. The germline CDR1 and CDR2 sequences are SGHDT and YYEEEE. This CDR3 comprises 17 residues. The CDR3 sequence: CASSGGLLISGANVLTF. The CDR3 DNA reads TGTGCCAGCAGCGGGGGACTTCTTATCTCTGGGGCCAACGTCCTGACTTTC.

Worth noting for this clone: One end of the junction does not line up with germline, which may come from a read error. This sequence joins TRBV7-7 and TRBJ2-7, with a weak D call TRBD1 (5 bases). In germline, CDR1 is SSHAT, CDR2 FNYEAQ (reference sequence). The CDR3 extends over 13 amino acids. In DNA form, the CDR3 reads TGTGCTAGCAGCTTAGCCCAGGGCTACGAGCAGTACTTC. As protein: CASSLAQGYEQYF.

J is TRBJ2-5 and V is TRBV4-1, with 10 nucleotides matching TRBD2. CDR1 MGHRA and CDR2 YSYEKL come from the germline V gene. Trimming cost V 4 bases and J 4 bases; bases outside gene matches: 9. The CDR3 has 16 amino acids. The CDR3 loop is CASSRKAGGPVETQYF. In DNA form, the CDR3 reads TGCGCCAGCAGCCGTAAAGCGGGAGGGCCGGTAGAGACCCAGTACTTC.